The 28 T cell receptor beta chains presented below share a single source sample, sequenced in a study of long-term antiretroviral therapy in people with HIV. Sequencing relied on immunoSEQ assay v3.0, run at survey level. Produced via immunoSEQ multiplex PCR; TCRdb's table is partial and in-frame only. The repertoire holds 20,000 to 25,000 clones, with about four fifths as singletons. The sample in question was unsorted PBMCs, obtained 0.5 years before starting antiretroviral therapy. Receptors originate from a man between 35 and 55 years old with HIV.

The chain couples TRBV28 to TRBJ1-2; perhaps TRBD1 as D (6 bases). Per germline, CDR1 MDHEN and CDR2 SYDVKM. This CDR3 is built from 15 residues. V shed 3 bases and J shed 7 bases, with 18 bases lying between them. CDR3 coding DNA: TGTGCCAGCAGTTTCGGGACACGGCCCAAAGGTGGCTACACCTTC. Amino acids: CASSFGTRPKGGYTF.

The chain is built from TRBV19 and TRBJ1-1; D perhaps matches TRBD1 (5 bases). The germline CDR1 and CDR2 sequences are LNHDA and SQIVND (reference sequence). CDR3 length equals 17 residues. Deletions cut 1 base from V and 4 bases from J, with 19 bases between. The CDR3, as DNA: TGTGCCAGTAGTATAGCCCGTCAGGGAACGGGAAGCACTGAAGCTTTCTTT. Protein sequence: CASSIARQGTGSTEAFF.

The chain has TRBV28 and TRBJ2-4; TRBD1 or TRBD2 may be the D gene (6 bases each). CDR3 size: 14 residues. V gave up 4 bases and J gave up 3 bases, with 10 bases separating them. The germline gives CDR1 MDHEN, CDR2 SYDVKM. The CDR3 DNA sequence: TGTGCCAGCAGTTCCGGGGGCGACAAAAACATTCAGTACTTC. Amino acids: CASSSGGDKNIQYF.

The V gene is TRBV6-6, the J gene TRBJ2-2; D is uncertain. This CDR3 is built from 15 residues. CDR1 MNHNY and CDR2 SVGAGI come from the germline V gene (reference sequence). Trimming removed 3 bases at V and 2 bases at J, with 10 bases between. For the CDR3, the DNA is TGTGCCAGCAGTTATCTGGCCGTAAACACCGGGGAGCTGTTTTTT. This codes for CASSYLAVNTGELFF.

This sequence joins TRBV28 and TRBJ1-2, with 7 positions matching TRBD1. V was clipped by 6 bases and J by 4 bases; unmatched bases: 17. CDR1 is MDHEN and CDR2 is SYDVKM in the germline V gene. The CDR3 runs 17 residues. CDR3 sequence: CASSRPGQALILYGYTF. The CDR3 region has the DNA TGTGCCAGCAGCCGCCCCGGACAGGCCTTGATTCTCTATGGCTACACCTTC.

This clone turned up a few times. The J gene is TRBJ2-7, the V gene TRBV20-1; D is undetermined. V lost 4 bases to trimming and J lost 5 bases, with 6 bases between them. This CDR3 region has 10 residues. Germline values: CDR1 DFQATT, CDR2 SNEGSKA (reference sequence). CDR3 in DNA: TGCAGTGCTATCATCAACGAGCAGTACTTC. It is translated as CSAIINEQYF.

CDR3 region: CASSPGTNYGYTF. CDR3 sequence (DNA): TGTGCCAGCAGCCCCGGTACTAACTATGGCTACACCTTC. J is TRBJ1-2 and V is TRBV7-9; D unclear. Looked up from germline, CDR1 is SEHNR and CDR2 is FQNEAQ (reference sequence). This CDR3 comprises 13 residues. The V and J ends lost 5 bases and 0 bases respectively, with 7 bases between them.

V and J are TRBV5-1 and TRBJ1-1; 8 bases line up with TRBD1. CDR1 is SGHRS, CDR2 YFSETQ, per germline. Losses at the gene ends were 4 bases for V and 4 bases for J; bases not matched to a gene: 3. The CDR3 length is 13 residues. The DNA for the CDR3 is TGCGCCAGCAGCGGGACAGGTTTCACTGAAGCTTTCTTT. It encodes CASSGTGFTEAFF. Based on the CDR3 plus reference TRBV5-1 and TRBJ1-1, the full variable domain is KAGVTQTPRYLIKTRGQQVTLSCSPISGHRSVSWYQQTPGQGLQFLFEYFSETQRNKGNFPGRFSGRQFSNSRSEMNVSTLELGDSALYLCASSGTGFTEAFFGQGTRLTVV.

The V and J genes are TRBV4-1 and TRBJ1-3, with TRBD1 matching 10 bases. The CDR3 extends over 17 amino acids. The junction had 7 bases not matched to a gene; V was cut back by 2 bases and J by 3 bases. Germline CDR1 is MGHRA and CDR2 is YSYEKL. The CDR3 coding sequence is TGCGCCAGCAGCCAACCTCCGGGACAGGGGATTGGAAACACCATATATTTT. It translates to CASSQPPGQGIGNTIYF.

CDR3 residues: CASSEGTFPTDTQYF. Here the CDR3 DNA reads TGCGCCAGCAGTGAAGGGACATTCCCCACAGATACGCAGTATTTT. The chain links TRBV10-2 to TRBJ2-3; D possibly corresponds to TRBD1 (6 bases). This CDR3 is 15 amino acids long. Germline-derived CDR1 and CDR2 are WSHSY and SAAADI. V lost 3 bases and J 2 bases, leaving 12 bases between the germline ends.

This chain links TRBV21-1 with TRBJ1-6; the D call TRBD1 from the table was never checked on the DNA. TRBV21-1 counts as a pseudogene. The CDR3 is made up of 18 amino acids. The CDR3 loop reads CASSKGPVQVYYNSPLHF. CDR3 in DNA: TGTGCCAGCAGCAAAGGTCCCGTGCAGGTGTACTATAATTCACCCCTCCACTTT.

This clone was observed once. The CDR3 coding sequence is TGTGCCAGCACTGTGACAGGGAAGAACTATGGCTACACCTTC. Translation gives CASTVTGKNYGYTF. This sequence joins TRBV28 and TRBJ1-2; 7 bases are shared with TRBD1. Germline CDR1 is MDHEN and CDR2 is SYDVKM. CDR3 length: 14 amino acids. Trimming removed 7 bases from V and 2 bases from J; junction bases left unmatched: 7.

The V gene is TRBV10-3, the J gene TRBJ1-2; D gene unclear. Per the germline V gene, CDR1 is ENHRY and CDR2 is SYGVKD. The CDR3 spans 13 residues. The V end lost 2 bases, the J end lost 4 bases, and 8 bases lay between the germline ends. The CDR3, as DNA: TGTGCCATCAGTGAGGGCTCAGGCTATGGCTACACCTTC. This sequence encodes CAISEGSGYGYTF.

J is TRBJ1-4 and V is TRBV7-8; 8 bases fit TRBD1. The CDR3 runs 17 residues. Germline trimming cut 3 bases from V and 4 bases from J; bases unmatched to any gene: 10. Looked up from germline, CDR1 is SGHVS and CDR2 is FQNEAQ. CDR3 sequence: CASSFDRGPLLNEKLFF. In nucleotides, the CDR3 is TGTGCCAGCAGCTTCGACAGGGGTCCACTCCTTAATGAAAAACTGTTTTTT.

V is TRBV30 and J is TRBJ2-2; D ambiguous. The CDR3 runs to 13 residues. Germline CDR1 and CDR2: GTSNPN and SVGIG (reference sequence). The V end lost 3 bases, the J end lost 0 bases, and 5 bases lay between the germline ends. In DNA, the CDR3 is TGTGCCTGGAGGGGGACGAACACCGGGGAGCTGTTTTTT. It is translated as CAWRGTNTGELFF.

This clone was counted between two and nine times. Its ends do not fully match the called genes, so a read error is possible. The genes are TRBV7-7 and TRBJ2-1, with 8 nucleotides matching TRBD1. Germline V lookup: CDR1 SSHAT, CDR2 FNYEAQ (reference sequence). The CDR3 contains 13 residues. CDR3 nucleotide sequence: TGTGCTAGCAGCTCCGGACAGGGCTATGAGCAGTTCTTC. As protein: CASSSGQGYEQFF.

The V and J genes are TRBV7-9 and TRBJ2-2; a possible D gene is TRBD1 (6 bases). Germline-derived CDR1 and CDR2 are SEHNR and FQNEAQ (reference sequence). Trimming left V 0 bases short and J 4 bases short, with 6 bases between. The CDR3 is 14 amino acids. CDR3 amino acids: CASSLAGGTGELFF. CDR3 nucleotides: TGTGCCAGCAGCTTAGCAGGGGGCACCGGGGAGCTGTTTTTT.

V and J are TRBV11-2 and TRBJ1-1, with D possibly TRBD1 on 5 matching bases. Germline CDR1 is SGHAT and CDR2 is FQNNGV. Trimming stripped 5 bases from V and 8 bases from J, with 15 bases between. This CDR3 has 13 residues. The DNA of the CDR3 is TGTGCCAGCAGCGGCGGGGGGGGAGGGGAAGCTTTCTTT. It is translated as CASSGGGGGEAFF.

This clone was recorded a few times. The CDR3 coding sequence is TGCGCCAGCAGGGAAGTTGAACAGACCCTTAACTATGGCTACACCTTC. This encodes CASREVEQTLNYGYTF. The chain couples TRBV5-1 to TRBJ1-2; D call uncertain. Looked up from germline, CDR1 is SGHRS and CDR2 is YFSETQ. Trimming took off 5 bases at V and 1 base at J, with 18 bases between the two ends. There are 16 residues in the CDR3.

The rearrangement links TRBV27 to TRBJ2-1; perhaps TRBD1 as D (5 bases). This CDR3 region has 14 residues. V lost 2 bases, J lost 6 bases, and 11 bases lay in between. Per the germline V gene, CDR1 is MNHEY and CDR2 is SMNVEV (reference sequence). CDR3 nucleotide sequence: TGTGCCAGCAGTTTAGGGCTAGGGGTCAATGAGCAGTTCTTC. Protein sequence: CASSLGLGVNEQFF.

The V gene is TRBV4-1, the J gene TRBJ2-1, with 7 bases aligning to TRBD1. The CDR3 sequence is 17 residues long. Germline loops: CDR1 MGHRA, CDR2 YSYEKL. Germline trimming cut 2 bases from V and 9 bases from J; bases unmatched to any gene: 16. The CDR3 region is CASSQKEWDSIGGEQFF. As DNA, the CDR3 is TGCGCCAGCAGCCAAAAAGAGTGGGACAGCATTGGCGGTGAGCAGTTCTTC.

A few counts support this clone. The chain links TRBV7-6 to TRBJ2-3; possibly TRBD1 or TRBD2 for D (6 bases each). This CDR3 spans 15 amino acids. Germline V gene data show CDR1 as SGHVS and CDR2 as FNYEAQ. The V and J ends lost 2 bases and 0 bases respectively, with 9 bases between them. The CDR3 DNA reads TGTGCCAGCAGCTTATGGGGGGCTAGCACAGATACGCAGTATTTT. It codes for CASSLWGASTDTQYF.

The rearrangement joins TRBV6-5 to TRBJ2-1, with TRBD2 matching over 10 bases. CDR3 length: 15 residues. With V trimmed by 8 bases and J by 9 bases, 13 bases remained unmatched. In germline, CDR1 is MNHEY, CDR2 SVGAGI. CDR3 loop: CASRLEAGGPGEQFF. The CDR3 region has the DNA TGTGCCAGCCGCTTGGAAGCGGGGGGGCCTGGTGAGCAGTTCTTC.

The genes are TRBV7-9 and TRBJ2-7; no reliable D call. CDR3 length: 11 amino acids. Germline CDR1 SEHNR, CDR2 FQNEAQ (reference sequence). Trimming took 3 bases from V and 6 from J, leaving 6 bases between them. CDR3 DNA: TGTGCCAGCAGCTTGACGGGCGAGCAGTACTTC. Translated: CASSLTGEQYF.

The rearrangement uses TRBV7-3 and TRBJ1-6; 7 bases map to TRBD1. This CDR3 spans 15 amino acids. Germline V gene sequence: CDR1 SGHTA, CDR2 FQGTGA. Trimming cost V 1 base and J 7 bases; bases outside gene matches: 4. The CDR3 loop reads CASSLNRGFNSPLHF. The CDR3 nucleotides are TGTGCCAGCAGCTTAAACAGGGGTTTCAATTCACCCCTCCACTTT.

V is TRBV7-9 and J is TRBJ2-1; a possible D gene is TRBD2 (6 bases). V shed 3 bases and J shed 12 bases, with 21 bases lying between them. Per the germline V gene, CDR1 is SEHNR and CDR2 is FQNEAQ (reference sequence). The CDR3 is made up of 15 amino acids. DNA of the CDR3: TGTGCCAGCAGCTTTCCGGGAGTTATAAAGCATGGGCAGTTCTTC. Encoded protein: CASSFPGVIKHGQFF.

The rearrangement joins TRBV2 to TRBJ2-1; 7 positions agree with TRBD1. V was clipped by 6 bases and J by 8 bases; unmatched bases: 4. CDR1 is SNHLY and CDR2 is FYNNEI in the germline V gene. The CDR3 covers 12 residues. CDR3 coding DNA: TGTGCCAGCAGCTACACAGGGGATGAGCAGTTCTTC. The encoded protein is CASSYTGDEQFF.

The chain couples TRBV6-5 to TRBJ2-3; 10 nucleotides agree with TRBD2. The junction had 7 bases not matched to a gene; V was cut back by 0 bases and J by 10 bases. This CDR3 has 15 amino acids. CDR1 and CDR2 from the germline V gene are MNHEY and SVGAGI. The CDR3 is CASSYSSGGTLAQYF. For the CDR3, the DNA is TGTGCCAGCAGTTACTCTAGCGGGGGGACCTTAGCGCAGTATTTT.